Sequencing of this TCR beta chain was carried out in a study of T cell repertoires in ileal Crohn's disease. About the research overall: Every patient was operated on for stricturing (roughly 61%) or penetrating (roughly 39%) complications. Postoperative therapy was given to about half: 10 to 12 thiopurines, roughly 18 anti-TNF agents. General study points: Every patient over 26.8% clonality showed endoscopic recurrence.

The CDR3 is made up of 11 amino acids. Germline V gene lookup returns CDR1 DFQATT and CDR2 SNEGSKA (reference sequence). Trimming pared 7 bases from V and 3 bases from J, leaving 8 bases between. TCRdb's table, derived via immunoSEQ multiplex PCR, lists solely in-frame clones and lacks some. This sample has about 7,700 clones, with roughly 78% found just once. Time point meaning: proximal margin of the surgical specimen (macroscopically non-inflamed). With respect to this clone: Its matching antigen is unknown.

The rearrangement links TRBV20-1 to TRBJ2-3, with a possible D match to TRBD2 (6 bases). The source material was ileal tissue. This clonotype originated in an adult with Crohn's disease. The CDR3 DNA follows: TGCAGTGTGGAGGGTACAGATACGCAGTATTTT. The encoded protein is CSVEGTDTQYF.